This TCR beta chain comes out of a study of cytomegalovirus exposure and HLA in healthy donors (dated by TCRdb to 2016 to 2017). Study-level background: The 500 to 800 repertoires of the first cohort and the 110 or so validation repertoires were produced on the same platform, according to a later analysis. The study aimed to test whether cataloging public T cell receptors could reveal signatures of past pathogen exposure. Along with the approximately 650-subject first cohort, a separate validation cohort of around 110 different subjects was used. To predict cytomegalovirus infection status, the study brought together high-throughput TCR immunosequencing, statistical association of individual TCRs with disease status, and machine learning.

Library construction relied on the immunoSEQ multiplex PCR assay. In the source study's methods: A statistical classification framework was developed to diagnose cytomegalovirus status using the catalog of TCR beta chain sequences. The table was pulled from immuneACCESS by TCRdb, which kept in-frame rearrangements only. Such tables lose some clones; where checked, under half of the loss comes from unresolved V genes, and the rest has no known cause. The V and J calls and clone size were taken over from that table, and D and trimming were inferred from the DNA. The table for this sample lists 130,000 to 150,000 clones; approximately 90% of them were counted only once. 0.6% to 0.85% of the sample goes to the ten largest clones. What the authors observed across the whole study: It was suggested by the authors that the approach could potentially be generalized to other disease states and immunological phenotypes. In vitro tests confirmed that a few of the cytomegalovirus-associated TCR beta chains recognize cytomegalovirus antigens. Across donors, most TCR sequences were observed very rarely, whereas some public TCRs were present in many individuals. In both the original and validation cohorts, the classifier was reported to diagnose cytomegalovirus status with high specificity and sensitivity. In the study, around 150 TCR beta chains were listed as associated with cytomegalovirus. A later analysis lacked HLA typing for the validation cohort, so it scored co-occurrence in that cohort across all 110 or so repertoires. In a later analysis, TCRs clustered in the first cohort were found to also tend to co-occur in the approximately 120 validation repertoires, with roughly 93% of cluster scores above 0.

Donors formed part of the validation cohort, which comprised 120 or so subjects and was distinct from the first cohort of fewer than 750 subjects. As regards this clone: The target of this receptor is not known. Base qualities are missing; no much larger clone stands one base away.

Via the germline V gene, CDR1 is SGHVS and CDR2 FNYEAQ. The CDR3, from cysteine to phenylalanine, totals 15 residues. CDR3 DNA is the only sequence kept; it has 45 bases, read in frame from the first base. V ends up 5 bases short and J 6 bases short, with an unmatched junction base count of 10. The V and J segments used are TRBV7-6 and TRBJ2-7, and 10 junction bases match TRBD1. Sequencing was performed on PBMCs. The source of this sequence is a man aged 18 to 30 in good health and CMV-seronegative. The DNA sequence is as follows: TGTGCCAGCAGCCCCAGGGGGACAGGGGACGGCGAGCAGTACTTC. Translated, this gives CASSPRGTGDGEQYF.